This TCR beta chain was obtained from a study of T cells of healthy individuals. Via MiXCR, TCRdb re-called the 5' RACE reads, giving one row per CDR3 protein. The sample lists 85,000 to 100,000 distinct CDR3 sequences, 15% to 20% occurring once. This clonotype was seen many times. The clonotype comes from a human donor in good health.

CDR3 in amino acids: CASSPPEVPTGELFF. The CDR3 DNA sequence: TGTGCCAGCAGCCCCCCCGAGGTTCCCACCGGGGAGCTGTTTTTT. The V call is TRBV28, the J call TRBJ2-2; D gene unclear. Per the germline V gene, CDR1 is MDHEN and CDR2 is SYDVKM. This CDR3 contains 15 residues. V dropped 6 bases and J dropped 4 bases, with 15 bases sitting between them.